Presented here are 25 T cell receptor beta chains from one specimen sequenced in a study of cytomegalovirus exposure and HLA in healthy donors. The table came from immunoSEQ multiplex PCR; TCRdb's copy has only in-frame clones and leaves some out. The table includes a few hundred thousand clones, 80% to 95% detected once. Sequenced sample: PBMCs. These receptors were obtained from a woman in her twenties or thirties in good health and CMV-seronegative.

The gene calls are TRBV7-3 and TRBJ2-6, with D tentatively TRBD2 (5 bases). The CDR3 covers 15 residues. Germline assignment: CDR1 SGHTA and CDR2 FQGTGA. Trimming stripped 5 bases from V and 4 bases from J, with 12 bases between. CDR3 nucleotide sequence: TGTGCCAGCAGCCCCACGCCGGGAGGGGCCAACGTCCTGACTTTC. This sequence encodes CASSPTPGGANVLTF.

The chain carries TRBV7-2 and TRBJ2-7, with TRBD1 matching 7 bases. The CDR3 sequence is 14 residues long. V shed 4 bases, J shed 0 bases, and the junction held 3 bases outside the gene matches. Germline V gene lookup returns CDR1 SGHTA and CDR2 FQGNSA. CDR3 protein: CASSSGQNSYEQYF. In DNA, the CDR3 is TGTGCCAGCAGCTCGGGACAGAACTCCTACGAGCAGTACTTC. Combining the CDR3 with reference TRBV7-2 and TRBJ2-7 gives the whole variable domain GAGVSQSPSNKVTEKGKDVELRCDPISGHTALYWYRQSLGQGLEFLIYFQGNSAPDKSGLPSDRFSAERTGGSVSTLTIQRTQQEDSAVYLCASSSGQNSYEQYFGPGTRLTVT.

This clone was picked up one time. The chain has TRBV7-2 and TRBJ2-3; 10 bases are shared with TRBD2. The trim removed 5 bases at V and 2 bases at J, leaving 10 bases unmatched. Germline CDR1 SGHTA, CDR2 FQGNSA. The CDR3 has 17 residues. As DNA, the CDR3 is TGTGCCAGCAGCCGAGACCTACTAGCGGGATCCACAGATACGCAGTATTTT. It codes for CASSRDLLAGSTDTQYF.

The chain has TRBV5-1 and TRBJ2-6; 10 nucleotides align to TRBD2. The CDR3 extends over 21 amino acids. After removal of 4 bases from V and 0 bases from J, the junction contained 16 bases not matched to a gene. Germline V gene data show CDR1 as SGHRS and CDR2 as YFSETQ. The CDR3, as DNA: TGCGCCAGCAGCCCGATTAGCGGGAGGCCGGTTTGGGGCTCTGGGGCCAACGTCCTGACTTTC. As protein: CASSPISGRPVWGSGANVLTF.

J is TRBJ1-5 and V is TRBV28; D is undetermined. Between the trimmed V and J ends, which lost 2 bases and 0 bases, there was a span of 8 bases. Germline V lookup: CDR1 MDHEN, CDR2 SYDVKM. The CDR3 sequence is 15 residues long. As DNA, the CDR3 is TGTGCCAGCAGTTTAGTCAGTAATAGCAATCAGCCCCAGCATTTT. Protein product: CASSLVSNSNQPQHF. Combining the CDR3 with reference TRBV28 and TRBJ1-5 gives the whole variable domain DVKVTQSSRYLVKRTGEKVFLECVQDMDHENMFWYRQDPGLGLRLIYFSYDVKMKEKGDIPEGYSVSREKKERFSLILESASTNQTSMYLCASSLVSNSNQPQHFGDGTRLSIL.

The chain links TRBV5-1 to TRBJ2-1, with a tentative D call TRBD2 (5 bases). Germline loops: CDR1 SGHRS, CDR2 YFSETQ. This CDR3 spans 14 amino acids. The germline V and J ends were trimmed by 0 bases and 8 bases, with 12 bases remaining between them. The CDR3 DNA follows: TGCGCCAGCAGCTTGGTCGCGGGCTCGGATGAGCAGTTCTTC. Amino acid sequence: CASSLVAGSDEQFF. Filled out from reference TRBV5-1 and TRBJ2-1, the complete variable domain reads KAGVTQTPRYLIKTRGQQVTLSCSPISGHRSVSWYQQTPGQGLQFLFEYFSETQRNKGNFPGRFSGRQFSNSRSEMNVSTLELGDSALYLCASSLVAGSDEQFFGPGTRLTVL.

The CDR3 bases are TGTGCCAGCAGCCAAGATCGCACAGATACGCAGTATTTT. Protein: CASSQDRTDTQYF. The gene calls are TRBV14 and TRBJ2-3; unclear D gene. The CDR3 has 13 amino acids. Trimming cost V 0 bases and J 1 base, with 2 bases left between them. Germline V gene data show CDR1 as SGHDN and CDR2 as FVKESK.

The chain is built from TRBV29-1 and TRBJ2-2; TRBD2 aligns across 7 bases. This CDR3 comprises 13 residues. CDR1 SQVTM and CDR2 ANQGSEA come from the germline V gene. J gave up 7 bases and V 7 bases, and 9 bases lay outside the gene matches. The CDR3 region is CSAAALADGELFF. Here the CDR3 DNA reads TGCAGCGCTGCGGCGCTAGCGGACGGGGAGCTGTTTTTT.

CDR3 sequence: CAFSGLELRVSYNEQFF. CDR3 nucleotide sequence: TGTGCCTTCAGCGGACTGGAATTAAGAGTCTCCTACAATGAGCAGTTCTTC. This chain joins TRBV30 and TRBJ2-1; possibly TRBD2 for D (5 bases). This CDR3 comprises 17 residues. The germline gives CDR1 GTSNPN, CDR2 SVGIG (reference sequence). Trimming shortened V by 7 bases and J by 0 bases, and 22 bases separated the two germline ends.

This chain connects TRBV28 to TRBJ2-1; TRBD2 matches at 15 bases. The CDR3 is 14 residues long. CDR1 and CDR2 from the germline V gene are MDHEN and SYDVKM. V lost 5 bases to trimming and J lost 7 bases; unmatched junction nucleotides: 0. The CDR3 protein is CASSGLAGGNEQFF. The CDR3, as DNA: TGTGCCAGCAGTGGACTAGCGGGAGGGAATGAGCAGTTCTTC.

CDR3: CASSKRRDRASYEQYF. CDR3 nucleotides: TGTGCCAGCAGCAAACGGCGGGACAGGGCCTCCTACGAGCAGTACTTC. The rearrangement links TRBV21-1 to TRBJ2-7; TRBD1 was called by the table and not checked on the DNA. TRBV21-1 is reported as a pseudogene. The CDR3 consists of 16 residues.

The chain uses TRBV11-2 and TRBJ2-1; unclear D gene. V shed 0 bases and J shed 7 bases, with 13 bases lying between them. Germline V gene data show CDR1 as SGHAT and CDR2 as FQNNGV. This CDR3 is 15 amino acids long. CDR3 region: CASSLEVWGFNEQFF. DNA of the CDR3: TGTGCCAGCAGCTTAGAAGTCTGGGGATTTAATGAGCAGTTCTTC.

The V gene is TRBV28, the J gene TRBJ2-7; perhaps D is TRBD1 or TRBD2 (5 bases each). CDR1 MDHEN and CDR2 SYDVKM come from the germline V gene. The germline V and J ends were trimmed by 5 bases and 2 bases, with 19 bases remaining between them. This CDR3 spans 16 amino acids. The CDR3 loop reads CASSLGGMGAAYEQYF. As DNA, the CDR3 is TGTGCCAGCAGTCTTGGGGGTATGGGCGCAGCCTACGAGCAGTACTTC. Combining the CDR3 with reference TRBV28 and TRBJ2-7 gives the whole variable domain DVKVTQSSRYLVKRTGEKVFLECVQDMDHENMFWYRQDPGLGLRLIYFSYDVKMKEKGDIPEGYSVSREKKERFSLILESASTNQTSMYLCASSLGGMGAAYEQYFGPGTRLTVT.

A word on this clone: The sample carries other DNA sequences with the same CDR3. The genes are TRBV27 and TRBJ2-7; D is possibly TRBD1 (6 bases). The V end was cut by 5 bases, the J end by 1 base, with 9 bases between. The CDR3 runs 13 residues. Germline V lookup: CDR1 MNHEY, CDR2 SMNVEV (reference sequence). The CDR3 DNA is TGTGCCAGCAGTCTAGGACAGTCCTACGAGCAGTACTTC. Translation gives CASSLGQSYEQYF.

This chain joins TRBV28 and TRBJ1-2; tentative D call: TRBD1 (5 bases). The germline CDR1 and CDR2 sequences are MDHEN and SYDVKM. CDR3 length: 13 residues. The ends were cut back, 5 bases at V and 1 base at J, with 8 bases in the middle. The DNA for the CDR3 is TGTGCCAGCAGTCAGGGAATTAACTATGGCTACACCTTC. Its protein product is CASSQGINYGYTF.

The chain couples TRBV29-1 to TRBJ2-3; D unresolved. The ends were cut back, 0 bases at V and 4 bases at J, with 5 bases in the middle. This CDR3 comprises 12 residues. The V gene's germline CDR1 is SQVTM and CDR2 ANQGSEA. The CDR3 reads CSVEDVADTQYF. CDR3 sequence (DNA): TGCAGCGTTGAAGATGTGGCAGATACGCAGTATTTT.

This rearrangement joins TRBV19 to TRBJ2-1; D call uncertain. Trimming took 4 bases from V and 6 from J, leaving 13 bases between them. Germline loops: CDR1 LNHDA, CDR2 SQIVND (reference sequence). The CDR3 loop spans 14 amino acids. The CDR3 coding sequence is TGTGCCAGTAGTACTATAACCTATGGCAATGAGCAGTTCTTC. It is translated as CASSTITYGNEQFF.

The chain couples TRBV2 to TRBJ2-5, with TRBD2 matching over 9 bases. The V segment lost 6 bases and the J segment 1 base; nucleotides outside the gene matches: 3. This CDR3 contains 14 residues. Germline V gives CDR1 SNHLY, CDR2 FYNNEI. The CDR3 region is CASRGLARQETQYF. The CDR3 DNA sequence: TGTGCCAGCAGGGGACTAGCCCGCCAAGAGACCCAGTACTTC.

The rearrangement uses TRBV28 and TRBJ1-2, with D tentatively TRBD1 (5 bases). Trimming shortened V by 4 bases and J by 6 bases, and 18 bases separated the two germline ends. Per the germline V gene, CDR1 is MDHEN and CDR2 is SYDVKM. The CDR3 runs to 15 residues. DNA for the CDR3: TGTGCCAGCAGTTGGGCTGGGGGTATTAGAGATGGCTACACCTTC. Its translation: CASSWAGGIRDGYTF.

V usage is TRBV7-7 and J usage is TRBJ2-1; D remains ambiguous. V shed 1 base and J shed 3 bases, with 7 bases lying between them. Germline lookup yields CDR1 SSHAT and CDR2 FNYEAQ (reference sequence). The CDR3 extends over 14 amino acids. Here the CDR3 DNA reads TGTGCCAGCAGCTTAGATAGGAACTACAATGAGCAGTTCTTC. It is translated as CASSLDRNYNEQFF.

J is TRBJ2-7 and V is TRBV4-1; D not certain. V shed 1 base and J shed 0 bases, with 10 bases lying between them. CDR1 and CDR2 (germline): MGHRA, YSYEKL. The CDR3 sequence is 15 residues long. CDR3 sequence reads: CASSQVDHSSYEQYF. CDR3 bases: TGCGCCAGCAGCCAAGTGGATCACAGCTCCTACGAGCAGTACTTC.

The CDR3 coding sequence is TGTGCCAGCAGGGACCACGCACTCTACGAGCAGTACTTC. Its protein product is CASRDHALYEQYF. The chain employs TRBV11-2 and TRBJ2-7; D call uncertain. Germline CDR1 and CDR2: SGHAT and FQNNGV. Trimming shortened V by 6 bases and J by 3 bases, and 12 bases separated the two germline ends. The CDR3 length is 13 residues.

The chain employs TRBV11-3 and TRBJ2-1; D is unresolved. This CDR3 spans 13 amino acids. The V end was cut by 4 bases, the J end by 8 bases, with 12 bases between. Germline assignment: CDR1 SGHNT and CDR2 YENEEA. CDR3 protein: CASSSLDRDEQFF. The CDR3 DNA reads as TGTGCCAGCAGCTCATTAGATCGGGATGAGCAGTTCTTC.

This chain joins TRBV4-2 and TRBJ2-3; 8 bases line up with TRBD2. Trimming at V came to 8 bases and at J to 2 bases, leaving 3 bases not matched to a gene. Germline V CDR1 and CDR2: LGHNA, YNFKEQ. CDR3 length: 13 residues. CDR3 sequence (DNA): TGTGCCAGCCAGACTAGCGACACAGATACGCAGTATTTT. Protein: CASQTSDTDTQYF.

The chain combines TRBV18 with TRBJ2-7, with no clear D. V lost 0 bases and J lost 0, with 12 bases in between. The CDR3 length is 16 residues. Germline V gene sequence: CDR1 KGHSH, CDR2 LQKENI. CDR3 bases: TGTGCCAGCTCACCACCGACGGCTACCCGCTCCTACGAGCAGTACTTC. It is translated as CASSPPTATRSYEQYF. The full variable domain, in which reference TRBV18 and TRBJ2-7 provide the parts outside the CDR3, is NAGVMQNPRHLVRRRGQEARLRCSPMKGHSHVYWYRQLPEEGLKFMVYLQKENIIDESGMPKERFSAEFPKEGPSILRIQQVVRGDSAAYFCASSPPTATRSYEQYFGPGTRLTVT.